These 16 T cell receptor beta chains share one sample of origin, sequenced in a study of T cell repertoires in aging, cancer and after chemotherapy (dated by TCRdb to between 2017 and 2020). The run used an Illumina MiSeq. Rearranged TRB sequences spanning V, D and J segments were amplified in a multiplex touch-down PCR with a mixed TRB-A/B primer pool. The public reads were quality trimmed at Q25 with fastp and then assembled into clones with MiXCR by TCRdb, keeping productive beta chains. Rows matching on CDR3 protein sequence are summarized as one entry with the most common DNA and genes. In this sample the table shows about 2,500 distinct CDR3 sequences, roughly a quarter of which occur a single time. The ten top clones hold about 11% of the sample. Instead of sorted cells or RNA, genomic DNA extracted from peripheral blood served as the source for amplifying TCR beta rearrangements. The sample consisted of blood. The receptors originated from a human donor in good health.

This clonotype is medium-sized by share. The chain combines TRBV20-1 with TRBJ2-7; D is unclear. Germline CDR1 DFQATT, CDR2 SNEGSKA (reference sequence). V was trimmed by 4 bases and J by 1 base, leaving 8 bases between them. The CDR3 contains 12 residues. The CDR3 sequence: CSAIRFSYEQYF. The CDR3 DNA follows: TGCAGTGCTATTAGGTTTTCCTACGAGCAGTACTTC.

This clonotype has a handful of counts. The chain is built from TRBV7-9 and TRBJ1-1; 7 nucleotides agree with TRBD1. Germline V lookup: CDR1 SEHNR, CDR2 FQNEAQ (reference sequence). J lost 1 base, V lost 5 bases, and 10 bases had no gene match. This CDR3 is 16 amino acids long. Here the CDR3 DNA reads TGTGCCAGCAGCGGGCAGGGACAGTTGAGGAACACTGAAGCTTTCTTT. Translated, it gives CASSGQGQLRNTEAFF.

By proportion, this clonotype is medium-sized. The gene calls are TRBV30 and TRBJ1-6, with D possibly being TRBD1 (6 bases). The germline V gene encodes CDR1 GTSNPN and CDR2 SVGIG (reference sequence). The CDR3 sequence is 13 residues long. V lost 5 bases and J 4 bases, leaving 9 bases between the germline ends. The CDR3 nucleotides are TGTGCCTGGGCGAGGGGGTATAATTCACCCCTCCACTTT. This translates into CAWARGYNSPLHF.

This clonotype was detected only a few times. J is TRBJ2-5 and V is TRBV7-2; tentative D call: TRBD2 (5 bases). The germline gives CDR1 SGHTA, CDR2 FQGNSA. The germline V and J ends were trimmed by 5 bases and 1 base, with 14 bases remaining between them. The CDR3 loop spans 15 amino acids. DNA for the CDR3: TGTGCCAGCAGCCGGGGTTCGGCAATCCAAGAGACCCAGTACTTC. Its translation is CASSRGSAIQETQYF.

Notes on this clonotype: A much bigger clone sits one base away, suggesting this may be a read error. The V gene is TRBV6-2 or TRBV6-3, the J gene TRBJ1-5, with D tentatively TRBD1 (6 bases). The germline V gene encodes CDR1 MNHEY and CDR2 SVGEGT. The length of the CDR3 is 14 residues. The CDR3 nucleotides read TGTGCCAGCAGTCTATGGGGGGGCAATCAGCTCCAGCATTTT. Amino acid sequence: CASSLWGGNQLQHF.

This clonotype was seen more than once but under ten times. V gene TRBV12-3 or TRBV12-4 combines with J gene TRBJ1-5; maybe TRBD1 (5 bases). CDR3 size: 15 residues. The V end lost 2 bases, the J end lost 6 bases, and 14 bases lay between the germline ends. The CDR3 DNA sequence: TGTGCCAGCAGTTTAATGGGGGGGGGATCTCAGCCCCAGCATTTT. Protein product: CASSLMGGGSQPQHF.

This clonotype turned up a few times. This chain joins TRBV7-9 and TRBJ1-1; D may be TRBD1 (6 bases). V was cut by 0 bases and J by 6 bases, with 17 bases left in between. Germline assignment: CDR1 SEHNR and CDR2 FQNEAQ (reference sequence). The CDR3 has 16 residues. CDR3 bases: TGTGCCAGCAGCTTAGCGTTCGGACAGAGGGCGGCTGAAGCTTTCTTT. It is translated as CASSLAFGQRAAEAFF.

This clonotype was seen a few times. The chain uses TRBV11-2 and TRBJ2-3; 9 bases agree with TRBD1. The CDR3 totals 18 residues. CDR1 and CDR2 (germline): SGHAT, FQNNGV. The junction had 18 bases not matched to a gene; V was cut back by 5 bases and J by 6 bases. The CDR3 region has the DNA TGTGCCAGCAGCACTAGGAGGGGACAGGGCCCAAACGTGGATACGCAGTATTTT. It specifies CASSTRRGQGPNVDTQYF.

Judged by abundance, this clonotype is medium-sized. The V gene is TRBV29-1, the J gene TRBJ2-7; D may correspond to TRBD1 or TRBD2 (6 bases each). This CDR3 has 13 residues. V shed 4 bases and J shed 5 bases, with 15 bases lying between them. Germline assignment: CDR1 SQVTM and CDR2 ANQGSEA. In DNA, the CDR3 is TGCAGCGTTGCGGGGGACACGACCAACGAGCAGTACTTC. This gives the protein CSVAGDTTNEQYF.

Sample share makes this clonotype medium-sized (0.01 to 0.1%). CDR3 DNA: TGTGCCAGCAGCACGGGGGGGCGTGAAAAACTGTTTTTT. This sequence encodes CASSTGGREKLFF. This sequence joins TRBV5-6 and TRBJ1-4, with TRBD1 as a possible D gene (6 bases). This CDR3 is 13 amino acids long. Between the trimmed V and J ends, which lost 4 bases and 7 bases, there was a span of 11 bases. CDR1 and CDR2 (germline): SGHDT, YYEEEE.

By sample share, this clonotype is medium-sized. The chain combines TRBV20-1 with TRBJ2-3, with 13 bases aligning to TRBD2. CDR1 is DFQATT, CDR2 SNEGSKA, per germline (reference sequence). The CDR3 covers 14 residues. V dropped 7 bases and J dropped 7; count of bases not matched to a gene: 8. Here the CDR3 reads CSGRGTSGMYTQYF. The CDR3 nucleotides are TGCAGTGGCAGAGGGACTAGCGGGATGTATACGCAGTATTTT.

The V gene is TRBV11-2, the J gene TRBJ2-7; TRBD2 matches 7 bases. CDR1 is SGHAT and CDR2 is FQNNGV in the germline V gene. There are 17 residues in the CDR3. V shed 2 bases, J shed 0 bases, and the junction held 10 bases outside the gene matches. The CDR3 region is CASSLILHGGNSYEQYF. The CDR3 bases are TGTGCCAGCAGCTTAATCCTTCACGGGGGGAACTCCTACGAGCAGTACTTC.

This clonotype is medium-sized in the sample. This chain links TRBV5-4 with TRBJ2-3; possibly TRBD2 for D (6 bases). Germline V gene lookup returns CDR1 SGHNT and CDR2 YYREEE (reference sequence). CDR3 length: 15 residues. V lost 1 base to trimming and J lost 4 bases, with 13 bases between them. CDR3: CASSLRRGTPDTQYF. The CDR3 DNA reads as TGTGCCAGCAGCTTGAGACGGGGGACCCCAGATACGCAGTATTTT.

This clonotype is termed medium-sized. J is TRBJ2-1 and V is TRBV6-2 or TRBV6-3, with D unresolved. V dropped 2 bases and J dropped 0 bases, with 8 bases sitting between them. CDR3 length equals 15 residues. CDR1 and CDR2 from the germline V gene are MNHEY and SVGEGT. The CDR3 coding sequence is TGTGCCAGCAGTTACGGCGGAGTCTCCTACAATGAGCAGTTCTTC. Protein sequence: CASSYGGVSYNEQFF.

This clonotype is medium-sized (0.01 to 0.1%) by share. This chain uses TRBV5-4 with TRBJ2-2; D remains ambiguous. V shed 2 bases and J shed 4 bases, with 12 bases lying between them. This CDR3 is built from 15 residues. CDR1 and CDR2 (germline): SGHNT, YYREEE (reference sequence). CDR3 DNA sequence: TGTGCCAGCAGCTTCGAACAGATATTCACCGGGGAGCTGTTTTTT. Protein: CASSFEQIFTGELFF.

This clonotype is labeled medium-sized. The chain couples TRBV6-1 to TRBJ1-5; tentative D call: TRBD1 (5 bases). V was cut by 7 bases and J by 7 bases, with 17 bases left in between. Germline-derived CDR1 and CDR2 are MNHNS and SASEGT. CDR3 length: 14 amino acids. CDR3 sequence (DNA): TGTGCCAGCACCCTCGGCAGGGAGGGCCAGCCCCAGCATTTT. Protein: CASTLGREGQPQHF.